Listed here is a single T cell receptor beta chain. This specimen belongs to a study of shared clonotypes between healthy human individuals. Sequenced by immunoSEQ multiplex PCR; TCRdb stores in-frame clones only, minus some. Among about 500,000 clones listed, 60% to 80% were seen once. The ends lost 4 bases at V and 4 bases at J; junction bases unmatched: 5. Germline lookup yields CDR1 LNHDA and CDR2 SQIVND (reference sequence). The CDR3 covers 16 residues. The sequence was obtained from a woman aged 40 to 50 in good health. Some clones in this sample may be carry-over from other donors' samples. Input material: PBMCs. The chain carries TRBV19 and TRBJ2-1, with TRBD2 identical over 12 bases. CDR3 DNA sequence: TGTGCCAGTAGTAGGCCCGGACTAGCGGGGTACAATGAGCAGTTCTTC. Its translation: CASSRPGLAGYNEQFF.